This T cell receptor (beta chain) was retrieved from a study of T cell changes during pregnancy in multiple sclerosis. TCRdb's copy holds only in-frame clones and misses some; the assay was immunoSEQ multiplex PCR. The repertoire holds about 20,000 clones, with over 85% as singletons. V lost 5 bases and J 2 bases, leaving 7 bases between the germline ends. The germline V gene encodes CDR1 SGHDN and CDR2 FVKESK. This CDR3 comprises 12 residues. The TCR sequence derives from a female donor in good health, enrolled as a control in a pregnancy study. The source material was CD8+ T cells from peripheral blood mononuclear cells, sampled in the second trimester of pregnancy. The V and J genes are TRBV14 and TRBJ2-7; D perhaps matches TRBD1 (6 bases). The CDR3 sequence: CASSGTTYEQYF. As DNA, the CDR3 is TGTGCCAGCAGCGGGACAACCTACGAGCAGTACTTC.